This T cell receptor (beta chain) was obtained from a study of identical twins. Overall study results and limits: Beta out-of-frame sequences showed weaker excess twin sharing.

Using its own MiXCR run on the 5' RACE reads, TCRdb lists one record per CDR3 protein. In the table there are about 260,000 distinct CDR3 sequences, roughly 7% of which are singletons. This clonotype was observed a few times. Antigen specificity is unknown. The ends were cut back, 2 bases at V and 3 bases at J, with 17 bases in the middle. The V gene's germline CDR1 is MGHRA and CDR2 YSYEKL. The CDR3 length is 17 residues. These data are also associated with another study on yellow fever vaccine responses in identical twins.

The sequence derives from a woman aged 18 to 35 in good health. This rearrangement joins TRBV4-1 to TRBJ1-3, with D perhaps TRBD1 (6 bases). Sequenced sample: memory (CD45RO+) T cells sorted from blood. As DNA, the CDR3 is TGCGCCAGCAGCCAATCTCCGCGGGGGGCGGGTGGAAACACCATATATTTT. Protein: CASSQSPRGAGGNTIYF.